This TCR beta chain was documented in a study of T cell responses to AZD1222 COVID-19 vaccine (dated by TCRdb to the early 2020s). Looking at the study overall: AZD1222 recipients with second doses at about 4 weeks or about 12 weeks were pooled, because spike-specific TCR depth and breadth did not differ between schedules. Trial participants were enrolled by age into subgroups of 18-55, 56-69 and 70-plus years, and roughly 150, 30 and 60 TCR-sequenced participants, respectively, were included in these subgroups. A total of 240 or so trial participants underwent TCR sequencing, of whom some 200 had received two doses of AZD1222 and 26 had received two doses of the MenACWY control vaccine.

The CDR3 regions of human TCRbeta chains were analyzed by immunosequencing. In the paper's pipeline: TCRs in the repertoires were compared against a reference library of SARS-CoV-2-specific TCRs that had been generated with the MIRA antigen-specificity platform. Breadth was defined as the fraction of unique TCRs that were SARS-CoV-2-associated. Depth was defined as the fraction of total T cells that were SARS-CoV-2-associated. Using the MIRA data, each spike-specific TCR was mapped to the spike region that the TCR reacts to and placed in a CD4 or CD8 class. Log10-transformed breadth and depth values were compared by one-way ANOVA with Sidak's multiple comparisons tests. TCRdb's version of the immuneACCESS table is confined to in-frame rearrangements and falls short of the full clone set. An unresolved V gene accounts for under half of the shortfall where checked; the remainder is of unknown origin. That table is the source of V, J and clone size, and D and trimming were worked out from the DNA. This sample is represented by roughly 130,000 clones; about 94% of them were singletons. Clones ranked in the top ten supply roughly 6.6% of the sample.

In light of the paper, this sample's time point label describes: baseline before first vaccination. Samples from vaccinated people were obtained from the UK trials COV001 and COV002, which included a single-blind randomized controlled phase 2/3 trial of AZD1222 (ChAdOx1 nCoV-19) in healthy adults. Trial participant PBMC samples were collected at day 0 and day 28 after the second dose for TCRbeta chain sequencing. General findings and caveats noted by the study authors: Nearly half of unique spike-specific TCRs reportedly recognized epitopes outside regions mutated in the B.1.351 and B.1.1.7 variants. After two AZD1222 doses, spike-specific TCR breadth and depth were significantly higher than at day 0 and than in MenACWY recipients. CD4 TCRs associated with the vaccine covered the entire spike protein, and the dominant responses were in regions 160-218 and 743-854. In the small 56-69-year group, the increase in depth fell short of significance, most likely because of low power. Because no day 14 peak-response samples were available, repertoires were characterized only after the peak T cell response. Participants were mostly white British and included more females than males, and it was suggested by the authors that clonal diversity may have been underestimated. Conclusions about previously exposed vaccinees were limited because only 5 or 6 AZD1222 recipients were SARS-CoV-2 seropositive at baseline.

V loses 4 bases, J loses 3 bases, and the germline ends lie 12 bases apart. CDR1 is given as GTSNPN and CDR2 as SVGIG, both from the germline V gene (reference sequence). The CDR3 runs 13 amino acids, cysteine and phenylalanine included. The retained sequence is limited to the CDR3, 39 bases, with the frame set at the first base. Comments on this clone: The antigen it recognizes is unknown. Per-base qualities were not stored, and no clone one base away is much larger.

Sequenced here: peripheral blood, sampled on day 0 of AZD1222 vaccination. The chain couples TRBV30 to TRBJ1-1, with no confidently assigned D gene. The TCR originated in an adult in good health. For the CDR3, the sequence is CAWKPRGYTEAFF. The nucleotide sequence reads TGTGCCTGGAAGCCACGGGGATACACTGAAGCTTTCTTT.